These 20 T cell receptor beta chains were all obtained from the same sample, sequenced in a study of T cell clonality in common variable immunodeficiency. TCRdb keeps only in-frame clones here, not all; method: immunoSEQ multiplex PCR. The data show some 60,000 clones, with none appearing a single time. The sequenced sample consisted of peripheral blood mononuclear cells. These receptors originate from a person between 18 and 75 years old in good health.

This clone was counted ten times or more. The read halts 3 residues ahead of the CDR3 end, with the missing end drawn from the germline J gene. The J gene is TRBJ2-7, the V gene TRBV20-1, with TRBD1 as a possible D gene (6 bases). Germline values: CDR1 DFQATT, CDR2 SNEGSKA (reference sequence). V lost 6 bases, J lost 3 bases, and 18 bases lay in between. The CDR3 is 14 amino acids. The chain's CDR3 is CSAPTGKIRYEQYF. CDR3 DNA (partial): TGCAGTGCACCCACAGGGAAAATTCGCTACGAG.

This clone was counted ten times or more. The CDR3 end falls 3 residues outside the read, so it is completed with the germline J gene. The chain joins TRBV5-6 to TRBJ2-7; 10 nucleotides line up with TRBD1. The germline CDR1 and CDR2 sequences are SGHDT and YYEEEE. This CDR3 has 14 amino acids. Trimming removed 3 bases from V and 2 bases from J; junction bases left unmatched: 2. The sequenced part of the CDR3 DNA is TGTGCCAGCAGCTCCGGGACAGGGGCCTACGAG. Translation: CASSSGTGAYE. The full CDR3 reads CASSSGTGAYEQYF.

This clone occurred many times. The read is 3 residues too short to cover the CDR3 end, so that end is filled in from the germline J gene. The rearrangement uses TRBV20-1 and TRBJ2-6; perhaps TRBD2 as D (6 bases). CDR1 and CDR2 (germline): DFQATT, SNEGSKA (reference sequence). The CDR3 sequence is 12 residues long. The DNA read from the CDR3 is TGCAGTGCTAGAGATCCGGACTACATC. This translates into CSARDPDYI. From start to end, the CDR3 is CSARDPDYILTF.

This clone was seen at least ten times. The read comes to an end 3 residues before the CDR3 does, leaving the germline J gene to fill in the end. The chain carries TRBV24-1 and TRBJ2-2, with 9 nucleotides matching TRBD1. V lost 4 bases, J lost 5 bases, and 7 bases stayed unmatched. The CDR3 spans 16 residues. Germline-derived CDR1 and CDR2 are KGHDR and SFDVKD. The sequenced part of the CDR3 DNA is TGTGCCACCAGTGACCCCGGGACAGGGAGTACCGGGGAG. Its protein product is CATSDPGTGSTGE. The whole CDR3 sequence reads CATSDPGTGSTGELFF.

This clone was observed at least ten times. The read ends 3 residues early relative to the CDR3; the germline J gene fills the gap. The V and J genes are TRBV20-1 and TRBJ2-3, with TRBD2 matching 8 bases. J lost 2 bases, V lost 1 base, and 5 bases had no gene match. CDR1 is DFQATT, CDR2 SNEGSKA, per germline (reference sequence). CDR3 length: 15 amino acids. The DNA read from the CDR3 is TGCAGTGCTAGAGGACGGGGGGGTGTCACAGATACG. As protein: CSARGRGGVTDT. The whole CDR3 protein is CSARGRGGVTDTQYF.

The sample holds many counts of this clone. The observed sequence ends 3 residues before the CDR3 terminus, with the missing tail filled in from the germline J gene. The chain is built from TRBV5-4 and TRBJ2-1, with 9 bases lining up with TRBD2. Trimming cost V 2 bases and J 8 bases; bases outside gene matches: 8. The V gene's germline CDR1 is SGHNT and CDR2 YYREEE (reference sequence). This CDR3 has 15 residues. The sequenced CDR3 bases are TGTGCCAGCAGCTTAGCGGGAGGTCAGGGCCATGAG. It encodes CASSLAGGQGHE. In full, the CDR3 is CASSLAGGQGHEQFF.

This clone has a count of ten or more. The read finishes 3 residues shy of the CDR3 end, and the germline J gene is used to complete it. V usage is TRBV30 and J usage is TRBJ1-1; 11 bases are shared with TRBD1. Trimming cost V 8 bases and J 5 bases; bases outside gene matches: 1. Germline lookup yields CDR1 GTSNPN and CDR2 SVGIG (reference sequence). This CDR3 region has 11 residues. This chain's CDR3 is CAGDRGTEAFF. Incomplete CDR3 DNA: TGTGCCGGGGACAGGGGGACTGAA.

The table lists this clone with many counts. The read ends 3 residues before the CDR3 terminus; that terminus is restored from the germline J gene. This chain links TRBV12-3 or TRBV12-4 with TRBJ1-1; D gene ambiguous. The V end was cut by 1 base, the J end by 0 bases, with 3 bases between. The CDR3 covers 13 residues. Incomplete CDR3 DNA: TGTGCCAGCAGTTTAGTTATGAACACTGAA. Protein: CASSLVMNTE. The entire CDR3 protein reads CASSLVMNTEAFF.

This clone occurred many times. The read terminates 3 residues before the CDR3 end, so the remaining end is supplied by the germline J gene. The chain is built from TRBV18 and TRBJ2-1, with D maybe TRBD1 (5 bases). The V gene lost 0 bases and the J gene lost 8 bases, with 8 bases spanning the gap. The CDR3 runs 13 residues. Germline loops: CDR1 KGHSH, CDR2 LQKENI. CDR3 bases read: TGTGCCAGCTCACCACCAGGCAGGGATGAG. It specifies CASSPPGRDE. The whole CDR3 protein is CASSPPGRDEQFF.

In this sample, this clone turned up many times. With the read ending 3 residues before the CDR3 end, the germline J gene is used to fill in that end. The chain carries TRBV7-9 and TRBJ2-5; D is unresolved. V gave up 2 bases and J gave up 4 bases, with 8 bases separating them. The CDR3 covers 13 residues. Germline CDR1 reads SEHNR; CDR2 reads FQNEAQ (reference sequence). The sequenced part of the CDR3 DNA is TGTGCCAGCAGCTTAAGTCAGATAGAGACC. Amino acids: CASSLSQIET. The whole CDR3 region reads CASSLSQIETQYF. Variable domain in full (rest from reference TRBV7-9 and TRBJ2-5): DTGVSQNPRHKITKRGQNVTFRCDPISEHNRLYWYRQTLGQGPEFLTYFQNEAQLEKSRLLSDRFSAERPKGSFSTLEIQRTEQGDSAMYLCASSLSQIETQYFGPGTRLLVL.

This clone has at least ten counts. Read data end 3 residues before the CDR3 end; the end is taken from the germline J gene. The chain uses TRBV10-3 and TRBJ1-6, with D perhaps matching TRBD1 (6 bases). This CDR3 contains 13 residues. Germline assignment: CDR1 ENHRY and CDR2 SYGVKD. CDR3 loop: CAISESRGATLHF. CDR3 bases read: TGTGCCATCAGTGAATCCAGGGGCGCAACC.

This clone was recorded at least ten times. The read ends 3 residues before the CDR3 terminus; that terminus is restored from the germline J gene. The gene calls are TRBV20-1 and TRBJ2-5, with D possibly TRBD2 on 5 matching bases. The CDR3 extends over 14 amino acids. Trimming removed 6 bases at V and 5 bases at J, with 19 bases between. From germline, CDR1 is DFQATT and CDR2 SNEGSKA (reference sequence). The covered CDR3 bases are TGCAGTGCCAATAGCGAGAGGGCCGGGGAGACC. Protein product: CSANSERAGET. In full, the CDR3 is CSANSERAGETQYF.

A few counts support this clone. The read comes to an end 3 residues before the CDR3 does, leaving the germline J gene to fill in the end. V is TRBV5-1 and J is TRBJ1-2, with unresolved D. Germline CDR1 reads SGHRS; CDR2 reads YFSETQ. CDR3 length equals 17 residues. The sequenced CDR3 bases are TGCGCCAGCAGCTTTCGACTCGCTTCCGCCCCCTACAATGAC. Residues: CASSFRLASAPYND. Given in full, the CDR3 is CASSFRLASAPYNDYTF.

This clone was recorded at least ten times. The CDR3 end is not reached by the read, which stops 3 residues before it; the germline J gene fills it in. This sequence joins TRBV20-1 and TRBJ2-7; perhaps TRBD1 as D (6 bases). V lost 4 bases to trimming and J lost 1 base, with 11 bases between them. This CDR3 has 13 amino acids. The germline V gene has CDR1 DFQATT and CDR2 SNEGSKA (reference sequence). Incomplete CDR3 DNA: TGCAGTGCTATCGACAGGAGATCCTACGAG. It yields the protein CSAIDRRSYE. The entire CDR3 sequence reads CSAIDRRSYEQYF.

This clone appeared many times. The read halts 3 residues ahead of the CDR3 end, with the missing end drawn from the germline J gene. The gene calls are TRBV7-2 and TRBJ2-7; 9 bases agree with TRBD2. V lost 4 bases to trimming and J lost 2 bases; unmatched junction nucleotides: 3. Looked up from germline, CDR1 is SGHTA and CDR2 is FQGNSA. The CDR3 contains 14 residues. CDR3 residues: CASSSTSGPYEQYF. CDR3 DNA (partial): TGTGCCAGCAGCTCGACTAGCGGACCCTACGAG.

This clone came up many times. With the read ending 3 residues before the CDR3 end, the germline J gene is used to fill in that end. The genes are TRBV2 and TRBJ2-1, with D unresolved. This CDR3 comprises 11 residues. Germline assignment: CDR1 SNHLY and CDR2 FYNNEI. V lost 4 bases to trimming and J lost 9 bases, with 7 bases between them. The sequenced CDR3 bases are TGTGCCAGCAGTGTATTCCGTGAG. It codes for CASSVFRE. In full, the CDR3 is CASSVFREQFF.

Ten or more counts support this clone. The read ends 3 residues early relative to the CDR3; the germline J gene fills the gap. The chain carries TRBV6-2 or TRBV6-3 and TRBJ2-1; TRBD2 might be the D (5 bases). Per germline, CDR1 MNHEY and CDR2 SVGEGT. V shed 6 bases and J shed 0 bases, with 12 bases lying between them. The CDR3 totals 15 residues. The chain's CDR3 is CASSSSALSYNEQFF. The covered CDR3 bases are TGTGCCAGCAGCAGTAGCGCCCTCTCCTACAATGAG.

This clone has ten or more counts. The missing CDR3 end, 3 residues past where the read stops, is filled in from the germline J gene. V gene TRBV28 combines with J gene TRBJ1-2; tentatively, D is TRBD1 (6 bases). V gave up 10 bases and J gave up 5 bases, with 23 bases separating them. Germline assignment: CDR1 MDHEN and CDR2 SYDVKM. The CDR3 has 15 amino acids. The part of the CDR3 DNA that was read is TGTGCCACTGCCCGACCCTCTGGAGGGGGATATGGC. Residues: CATARPSGGGYG. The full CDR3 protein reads CATARPSGGGYGYTF.

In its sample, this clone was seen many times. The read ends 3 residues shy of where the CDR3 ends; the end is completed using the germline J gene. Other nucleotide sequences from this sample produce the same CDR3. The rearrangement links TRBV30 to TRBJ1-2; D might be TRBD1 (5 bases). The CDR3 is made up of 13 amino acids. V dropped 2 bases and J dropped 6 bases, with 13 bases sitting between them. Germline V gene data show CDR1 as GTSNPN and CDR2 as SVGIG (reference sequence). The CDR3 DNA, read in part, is TGTGCCTGGAGTTCTGACAGAGTCCATGGC. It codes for CAWSSDRVHG. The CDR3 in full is CAWSSDRVHGYTF.

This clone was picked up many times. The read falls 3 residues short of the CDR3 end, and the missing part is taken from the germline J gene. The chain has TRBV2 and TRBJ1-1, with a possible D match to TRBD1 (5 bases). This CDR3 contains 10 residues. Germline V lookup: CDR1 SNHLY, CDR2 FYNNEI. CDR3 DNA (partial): TGTGCCAGCCTAGACGGGGGG. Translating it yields CASLDGG. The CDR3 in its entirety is CASLDGGAFF.